Described below is a single T cell receptor (beta chain) sequence and its context. CDR3 length equals 15 residues. Per germline, CDR1 LGHDT and CDR2 YNNKEL (reference sequence). V lost 1 base to trimming and J lost 4 bases, with 12 bases between them. The source of the sample is a study of blood T cells in healthy people across ages. The authors ran a second PCR of about 7 to 11 cycles using a sample-barcoded 5' primer and a J-beta primer mix. TCRdb re-derived calls from the 5' RACE reads in MiXCR, one entry per CDR3 protein. The sample lists some 900,000 distinct CDR3 sequences; about 44% were seen once.

Sequenced: blood. The chain is built from TRBV3-1 and TRBJ2-3; unclear D gene. This sequence was found in a man aged 30 to 39 in good health. The DNA of the CDR3 is TGTGCCAGCAGCCAAGTCCCAGTAGCTTCAGATACGCAGTATTTT. This codes for CASSQVPVASDTQYF.